A single sample gave rise to the 18 T cell receptor beta chains below, sequenced in a study of blood T cell repertoires in COVID-19. Generated by immunoSEQ multiplex PCR, the TCRdb table keeps only in-frame clones and is missing some. The sample yields roughly 230,000 clones, around four fifths seen once. Sequenced input: peripheral blood. The receptors derive from a woman aged 55-70 years with active or convalescent COVID-19.

The J gene is TRBJ1-2, the V gene TRBV19; TRBD1 matches 9 bases. This CDR3 is built from 13 residues. Germline V gives CDR1 LNHDA, CDR2 SQIVND (reference sequence). Trimming cost V 7 bases and J 4 bases; bases outside gene matches: 4. The CDR3 region has the DNA TGTGCCAGTATGAGGGACAGGGTCTATGGCTACACCTTC. Amino acids: CASMRDRVYGYTF.

The V call is TRBV7-9, the J call TRBJ2-1; weak D call: TRBD2 (5 bases). Trimming removed 2 bases from V and 5 bases from J, with 16 bases in between. The germline V gene has CDR1 SEHNR and CDR2 FQNEAQ (reference sequence). The CDR3 runs 16 residues. CDR3: CASSLSGGPTDNEQFF. CDR3 DNA: TGTGCCAGCAGCTTATCCGGCGGGCCCACCGACAATGAGCAGTTCTTC.

The V and J genes are TRBV2 and TRBJ1-3, with 8 bases matching TRBD1. From germline, CDR1 is SNHLY and CDR2 FYNNEI. CDR3 length equals 15 residues. V shed 0 bases, J shed 6 bases, and the junction held 4 bases outside the gene matches. The CDR3 is CASSEATGVENTIYF. The CDR3 DNA sequence: TGTGCCAGCAGTGAAGCGACAGGGGTGGAAAACACCATATATTTT.

The J gene is TRBJ2-7, the V gene TRBV7-2, with TRBD2 matching 8 bases. This CDR3 contains 16 residues. V shed 5 bases and J 2 bases; nucleotides not matched to a gene: 11. CDR1 SGHTA and CDR2 FQGNSA come from the germline V gene. The CDR3 sequence: CASSPWTSRVAYEQYF. CDR3 bases: TGTGCCAGCAGCCCATGGACTAGCCGCGTGGCCTACGAGCAGTACTTC.

V gene TRBV10-2 combines with J gene TRBJ2-7; 9 nucleotides match TRBD1. The germline CDR1 and CDR2 sequences are WSHSY and SAAADI. The CDR3 covers 13 residues. The V gene end was trimmed by 7 bases and the J gene end by 5 bases; junction bases not matched to a gene: 6. CDR3 coding DNA: TGCGCCAGCAAAACGACAGGGGGAGACGAGCAGTACGTC. As protein: CASKTTGGDEQYV.

The CDR3 sequence: CASSLITGLAFGEQFF. CDR3 in DNA: TGTGCCAGCAGTTTAATTACGGGACTAGCGTTTGGTGAGCAGTTCTTC. The rearrangement links TRBV28 to TRBJ2-1; TRBD2 matches at 10 bases. Germline CDR1 is MDHEN and CDR2 is SYDVKM. CDR3 size: 16 residues. The V and J ends lost 2 bases and 9 bases, in that order; junction bases with no gene match: 10.

This chain joins TRBV7-8 and TRBJ2-3, with no clear D. The CDR3 has 16 amino acids. Germline CDR1 SGHVS, CDR2 FQNEAQ. Between the trimmed V and J ends, which lost 1 base and 1 base, there was a span of 12 bases. The CDR3 DNA reads as TGTGCCAGCAGCTTAGAGGTAGCAGTCGGCACAGATACGCAGTATTTT. Amino acids: CASSLEVAVGTDTQYF.

V usage is TRBV5-5 and J usage is TRBJ2-7; 7 positions match TRBD2. CDR3 length: 12 residues. Germline CDR1 is SGHKS and CDR2 is YYEKEE (reference sequence). V lost 4 bases, J lost 4 bases, and 2 bases stayed unmatched. CDR3 amino acids: CASSGEGYEQYF. The CDR3 DNA follows: TGTGCCAGCAGCGGGGAGGGGTACGAGCAGTACTTC. Supplemented by reference TRBV5-5 and TRBJ2-7, the full variable domain reads DAGVTQSPTHLIKTRGQQVTLRCSPISGHKSVSWYQQVLGQGPQFIFQYYEKEERGRGNFPDRFSARQFPNYSSELNVNALLLGDSALYLCASSGEGYEQYFGPGTRLTVT.

This rearrangement joins TRBV5-8 to TRBJ2-1; 8 nucleotides align to TRBD2. The CDR3 runs to 15 residues. V shed 7 bases and J 5 bases; nucleotides not matched to a gene: 11. Germline V gene lookup returns CDR1 SGHTS and CDR2 YDEGEE. CDR3 sequence: CASRGGPLPHNEQFF. In DNA form, the CDR3 reads TGTGCCAGCCGGGGGGGTCCGCTGCCTCACAATGAGCAGTTCTTC.

The chain has TRBV29-1 and TRBJ2-5, with a tentative D call TRBD1 (5 bases). CDR1 is SQVTM and CDR2 is ANQGSEA in the germline V gene. CDR3 size: 14 residues. Trimming took off 2 bases at V and 5 bases at J, with 15 bases between the two ends. The CDR3 region is CSVEKGSGWETQYF. CDR3 DNA sequence: TGCAGCGTTGAAAAGGGATCAGGGTGGGAGACCCAGTACTTC. The full variable domain, completed using reference TRBV29-1 and TRBJ2-5, is SAVISQKPSRDICQRGTSLTIQCQVDSQVTMMFWYRQQPGQSLTLIATANQGSEATYESGFVIDKFPISRPNLTFSTLTVSNMSPEDSSIYLCSVEKGSGWETQYFGPGTRLLVL.

The chain employs TRBV20-1 and TRBJ1-1; D call uncertain. The CDR3 is 11 amino acids. Trimming took off 0 bases at V and 10 bases at J, with 9 bases between the two ends. Germline-derived CDR1 and CDR2 are DFQATT and SNEGSKA (reference sequence). The CDR3 region has the DNA TGCAGTGCTAGAGAGGGCTTTAGAGCTTTCTTT. Translated, it gives CSAREGFRAFF.

The J gene is TRBJ2-3, the V gene TRBV3-1 (or the pseudogene TRBV3-2); 7 bases fit TRBD2. The J segment lost 2 bases and the V segment lost 3 bases, leaving 14 bases of the junction unmatched. In germline, CDR1 is LGHDT, CDR2 YNNKEL (reference sequence). This CDR3 has 18 amino acids. In nucleotides, the CDR3 is TGTGCCAGCAGCCAGGGGCGGGAGTCCGCCCTATTCACAGATACGCAGTATTTT. It is translated as CASSQGRESALFTDTQYF.

The chain links TRBV12-5 to TRBJ2-7; 11 positions match TRBD2. This CDR3 is 14 amino acids long. Germline CDR1 and CDR2: LGHNT and FRNRAP. The V and J ends lost 2 bases and 4 bases, in that order; junction bases with no gene match: 1. CDR3 DNA sequence: TGTGCTAGTGGTTTGTCTAGCGGGAGGTACGAGCAGTACTTC. It codes for CASGLSSGRYEQYF.

The rearrangement uses TRBV5-8 and TRBJ1-1; D perhaps matches TRBD1 (5 bases). Germline values: CDR1 SGHTS, CDR2 YDEGEE. The CDR3 is made up of 15 amino acids. Trimming pared 2 bases from V and 0 bases from J, leaving 11 bases between. CDR3 sequence: CASSLYRRMNTEAFF. Written as DNA, the CDR3 is TGTGCCAGCAGCTTATACAGGAGAATGAACACTGAAGCTTTCTTT. The whole variable domain, remainder taken from reference TRBV5-8 and TRBJ1-1, is EAGVTQSPTHLIKTRGQQATLRCSPISGHTSVYWYQQALGLGLQFLLWYDEGEERNRGNFPPRFSGRQFPNYSSELNVNALELEDSALYLCASSLYRRMNTEAFFGQGTRLTVV.

This clone was found a few times. The chain employs TRBV24-1 and TRBJ2-1; 11 bases line up with TRBD2. The germline V gene has CDR1 KGHDR and CDR2 SFDVKD. CDR3 length: 16 residues. V trimming: 4 bases; J trimming: 6 bases; junction bases outside the gene matches: 7. CDR3 sequence: CATSDRTSGLLNEQFF. The CDR3 DNA follows: TGTGCCACCAGTGACCGGACTAGCGGGCTTCTCAATGAGCAGTTCTTC.

The CDR3 loop reads CASSPQSTWSHQETQYF. For the CDR3, the DNA is TGTGCCAGCAGTCCCCAGTCGACTTGGAGCCACCAAGAGACCCAGTACTTC. The chain employs TRBV7-9 and TRBJ2-5; D unresolved. Germline V gene sequence: CDR1 SEHNR, CDR2 FQNEAQ (reference sequence). V was pared by 6 bases and J by 0 bases, with 20 bases between. The CDR3 totals 17 residues.

The rearrangement uses TRBV7-8 and TRBJ2-2; 7 bases agree with TRBD1. The ends lost 5 bases at V and 4 bases at J; junction bases unmatched: 7. The CDR3 totals 15 residues. Germline V CDR1 and CDR2: SGHVS, FQNEAQ. The CDR3, as DNA: TGTGCCAGCAGCACAGGACAGGAGTTCACCGGGGAGCTGTTTTTT. Amino acids: CASSTGQEFTGELFF.

The V gene is TRBV7-2, the J gene TRBJ2-5, with D possibly matching TRBD2 (6 bases). CDR3 size: 15 residues. The V gene lost 5 bases and the J gene lost 4 bases, with 17 bases spanning the gap. Germline V gene sequence: CDR1 SGHTA, CDR2 FQGNSA. The DNA for the CDR3 is TGTGCCAGCAGCCCCAGACTAGTCTGGGGAGAGACCCAGTACTTC. Translation gives CASSPRLVWGETQYF.